The T cell receptor beta chain under discussion was sequenced for a study of blood T cell repertoires in COVID-19. About the study: Donors in the United States, Italy and Spain gave samples during acute or convalescent COVID-19. PBMCs, B-cell-depleted T cells, or T cells provided the cDNA or gDNA that made up the material.

Assay used: immunoSEQ multiplex PCR; TCRdb lists only in-frame clones, some missing. The sample carries some 120,000 clones, more than 70% recorded once. The CDR3 length is 15 residues. V lost 7 bases, J lost 2 bases, and 17 bases lay in between. Germline CDR1 and CDR2: SGHKS and YYEKEE (reference sequence). This receptor was obtained from a human donor in a cohort sampled during active COVID-19. Material for sequencing was peripheral blood. V and J are TRBV5-5 and TRBJ2-3; maybe TRBD1 (5 bases). The CDR3 nucleotides read TGTGCCAGCGGCCCCATGGTAGGGGACACAGATACGCAGTATTTT. Residues: CASGPMVGDTDTQYF.